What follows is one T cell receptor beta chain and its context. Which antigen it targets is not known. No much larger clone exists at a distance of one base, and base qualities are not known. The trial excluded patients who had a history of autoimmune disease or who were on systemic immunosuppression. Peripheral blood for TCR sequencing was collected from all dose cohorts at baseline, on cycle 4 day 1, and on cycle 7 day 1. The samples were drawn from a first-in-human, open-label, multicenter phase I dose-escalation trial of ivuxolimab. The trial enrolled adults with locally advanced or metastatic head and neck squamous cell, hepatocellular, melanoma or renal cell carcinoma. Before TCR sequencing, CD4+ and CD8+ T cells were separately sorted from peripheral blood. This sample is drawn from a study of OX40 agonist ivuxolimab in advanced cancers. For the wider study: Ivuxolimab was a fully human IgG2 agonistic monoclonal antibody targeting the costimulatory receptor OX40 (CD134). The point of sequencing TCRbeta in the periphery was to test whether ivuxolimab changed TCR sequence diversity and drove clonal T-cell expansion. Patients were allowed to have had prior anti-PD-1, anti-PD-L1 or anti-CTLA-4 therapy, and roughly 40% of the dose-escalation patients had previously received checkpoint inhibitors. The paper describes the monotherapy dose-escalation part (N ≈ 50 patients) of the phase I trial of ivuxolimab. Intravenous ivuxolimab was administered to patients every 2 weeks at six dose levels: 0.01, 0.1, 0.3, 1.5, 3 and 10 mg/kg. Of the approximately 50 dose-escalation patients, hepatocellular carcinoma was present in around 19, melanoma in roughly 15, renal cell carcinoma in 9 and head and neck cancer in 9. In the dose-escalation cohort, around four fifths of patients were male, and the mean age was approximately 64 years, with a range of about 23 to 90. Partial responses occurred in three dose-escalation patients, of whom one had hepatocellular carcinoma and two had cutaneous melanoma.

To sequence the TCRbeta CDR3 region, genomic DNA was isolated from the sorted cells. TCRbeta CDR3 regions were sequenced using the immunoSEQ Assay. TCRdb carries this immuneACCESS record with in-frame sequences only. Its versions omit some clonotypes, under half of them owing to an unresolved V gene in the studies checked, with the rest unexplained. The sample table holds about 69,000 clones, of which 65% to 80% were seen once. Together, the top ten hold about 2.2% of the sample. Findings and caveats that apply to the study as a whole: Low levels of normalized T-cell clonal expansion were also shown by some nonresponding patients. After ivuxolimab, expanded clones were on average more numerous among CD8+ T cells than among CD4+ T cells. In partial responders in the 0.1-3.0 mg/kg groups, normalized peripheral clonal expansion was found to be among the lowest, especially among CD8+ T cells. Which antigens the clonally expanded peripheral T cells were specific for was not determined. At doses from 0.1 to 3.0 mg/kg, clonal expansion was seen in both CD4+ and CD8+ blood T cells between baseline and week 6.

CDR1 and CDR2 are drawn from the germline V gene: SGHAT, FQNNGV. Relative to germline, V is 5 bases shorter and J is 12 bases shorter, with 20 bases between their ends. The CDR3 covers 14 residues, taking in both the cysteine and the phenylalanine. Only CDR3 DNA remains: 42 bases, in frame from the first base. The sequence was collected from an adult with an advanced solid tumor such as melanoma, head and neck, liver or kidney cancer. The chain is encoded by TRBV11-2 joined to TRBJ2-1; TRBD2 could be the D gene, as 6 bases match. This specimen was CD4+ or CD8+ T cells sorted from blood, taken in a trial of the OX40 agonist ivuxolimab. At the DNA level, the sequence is TGTGCCAGCAGCCGACTAGAAGGAGTGCCTGTGCAGTTCTTC. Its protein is CASSRLEGVPVQFF.